A selection of T cell receptor beta chains follows, all from one sample in a study of shared clonotypes between healthy human individuals. Here immunoSEQ multiplex PCR was the method, and the copy in TCRdb shows in-frame clones only, minus some. In the table there are hundreds of thousands of clones, almost 97% of which are singletons. The sequenced material came from naive CD4+ T cells sorted from blood. The receptor set was obtained from a woman aged 25 to 39 in good health. The CDR3 runs from the conserved cysteine through the conserved F or W. Each record gives: CDR3 DNA, CDR3 protein, J gene, clone size, V gene, D gene. The D gene is left open where the match is weak. Only some rows state a clone size, as once, few, many or a class for expanded clones.

DNA: TGCAGCGTCCTTCCAGGGAACACCGGGGAGCTGTTTTTT; CDR3: CSVLPGNTGELFF; J: TRBJ2-2; size: once; V: TRBV29-1; D: NA
DNA: TGCGCCAGCAGCCAAGTGGACAGAGACGACACTGAAGCTTTCTTT; CDR3: CASSQVDRDDTEAFF; J: TRBJ1-1; size: NA; V: TRBV4-1; D: NA
DNA: TGTGCCAGCATCGAACGGGGCGAAGGAAAGGGCTACACCTTC; CDR3: CASIERGEGKGYTF; J: TRBJ1-2; size: NA; V: TRBV21-1; D: NA
DNA: TGTGCCAGTAGTATGGGCTATCCATTCACAGATACGCAGTATTTT; CDR3: CASSMGYPFTDTQYF; J: TRBJ2-3; size: NA; V: TRBV19; D: NA
DNA: TGTGCCAGCAGTGAACAGCCAGAATTGGGGGGCTACACCTTC; CDR3: CASSEQPELGGYTF; J: TRBJ1-2; size: once; V: TRBV2; D: NA
DNA: TGTGCCAGTAGTTGGACTAGCGGGAGTTCCGGGGAGCTGTTTTTT; CDR3: CASSWTSGSSGELFF; J: TRBJ2-2; size: few; V: TRBV19; D: TRBD2
DNA: TGTGCCAGCAGCTTGGACGGGAGGGACTATGGCTACACCTTC; CDR3: CASSLDGRDYGYTF; J: TRBJ1-2; size: NA; V: TRBV11-1; D: NA
DNA: TGCAGCGTTGAAGGATCTGGACGTTACGAGCAGTACTTC; CDR3: CSVEGSGRYEQYF; J: TRBJ2-7; size: NA; V: TRBV29-1; D: NA
DNA: TGCGCCAGCAGGGGTGCAAATCAGCCCCAGCATTTT; CDR3: CASRGANQPQHF; J: TRBJ1-5; size: NA; V: TRBV10-2; D: NA
DNA: TGTGCCAGCTATCCGAGAAGCTCTGGGGCCAACGTCCTGACTTTC; CDR3: CASYPRSSGANVLTF; J: TRBJ2-6; size: NA; V: TRBV28; D: NA
DNA: TGTGCCAGCTCACCGCTTAGATCCGATACGCAGTATTTT; CDR3: CASSPLRSDTQYF; J: TRBJ2-3; size: NA; V: TRBV18; D: NA
DNA: TGTGCCAGCTCCGGACAGGGAGCCTACGAGCAGTACTTC; CDR3: CASSGQGAYEQYF; J: TRBJ2-7; size: NA; V: TRBV18; D: TRBD1
DNA: TGTGCCAGCAGCTTAACCATTAGTCAGCCCCAGCATTTT; CDR3: CASSLTISQPQHF; J: TRBJ1-5; size: NA; V: TRBV7-2; D: NA
DNA: TGCGCCAGCCGTGAAGACGCAACAGGGAACACTGAAGCTTTCTTT; CDR3: CASREDATGNTEAFF; J: TRBJ1-1; size: NA; V: TRBV10-2; D: NA
DNA: TGTGCCAGCAGCTTAGTAACACAGACCCAGTACTTC; CDR3: CASSLVTQTQYF; J: TRBJ2-5; size: NA; V: TRBV7-8; D: NA
DNA: TGTGCCAGCAGCTCCCAATACGAGCAGTACTTC; CDR3: CASSSQYEQYF; J: TRBJ2-7; size: NA; V: TRBV5-4; D: NA
DNA: TGTGCCAGCAGTTTAAGTTCCAGGGGTGGCAATCAGCCCCAGCATTTT; CDR3: CASSLSSRGGNQPQHF; J: TRBJ1-5; size: NA; V: TRBV28; D: NA
DNA: TGTGCCAGCAGTTCCGCAGGGGGCTACGAGAACACCATATATTTT; CDR3: CASSSAGGYENTIYF; J: TRBJ1-3; size: NA; V: TRBV28; D: TRBD1
DNA: TGTGCCAGTAAGGGGACAGGGGAGGAGACCCAGTACTTC; CDR3: CASKGTGEETQYF; J: TRBJ2-5; size: NA; V: TRBV19; D: TRBD1
DNA: TGCGCCAGCAGCCAACCGGACAGGAACTACGAGCAGTACTTC; CDR3: CASSQPDRNYEQYF; J: TRBJ2-7; size: NA; V: TRBV4-1; D: TRBD1
DNA: TGTGCCAGCAGTTTCTGGGGGGGTACCACAGATACGCAGTATTTT; CDR3: CASSFWGGTTDTQYF; J: TRBJ2-3; size: NA; V: TRBV28; D: TRBD2
DNA: TGTGCCAGCAGCTTAGCAGGGGGTACGATCAATGAGCAGTTCTTC; CDR3: CASSLAGGTINEQFF; J: TRBJ2-1; size: once; V: TRBV11-2; D: TRBD1
DNA: TGTGCCAGCAGTCTGACTATGGGACCCCGACTAAGATACGAGCAGTACTTC; CDR3: CASSLTMGPRLRYEQYF; J: TRBJ2-7; size: NA; V: TRBV28; D: NA
DNA: TGTGCCAGCAGTTTGATTGTGTTTACCGAGAAGGGTTACAATGAGCAGTTCTTC; CDR3: CASSLIVFTEKGYNEQFF; J: TRBJ2-1; size: NA; V: TRBV28; D: NA
DNA: TGCGCCAGCAGCTTGGCCATATTAGCGGGCCCACAAGAGACCCAGTACTTC; CDR3: CASSLAILAGPQETQYF; J: TRBJ2-5; size: NA; V: TRBV5-1; D: TRBD2
DNA: TGTGCCAGCAGTGGCAGGACTAGCGGGAGTGCGTACGAGCAGTACTTC; CDR3: CASSGRTSGSAYEQYF; J: TRBJ2-7; size: NA; V: TRBV28; D: TRBD2
DNA: TGTGCCGCACGACATTCGGGGGAGAGGTACACCGGGGAGCTGTTTTTT; CDR3: CAARHSGERYTGELFF; J: TRBJ2-2; size: NA; V: TRBV11-2; D: NA
DNA: TGCAGCGTTCTAGGTGCGTCGGAAACCTCCTATGGCTACACCTTC; CDR3: CSVLGASETSYGYTF; J: TRBJ1-2; size: once; V: TRBV29-1; D: NA
DNA: TGCGCCAGCGGGTGGGGGACAGGGGCCGAGCAGTACTTC; CDR3: CASGWGTGAEQYF; J: TRBJ2-7; size: NA; V: TRBV5-1; D: TRBD1
DNA: TGCAGCGTTGAAGGCGTTTCAGAGACCCAGTACTTC; CDR3: CSVEGVSETQYF; J: TRBJ2-5; size: once; V: TRBV29-1; D: NA
DNA: TGTGCCAGCAGCCGGAATGGGGAGGCGGGAGAAAAACTGTTTTTT; CDR3: CASSRNGEAGEKLFF; J: TRBJ1-4; size: NA; V: TRBV7-9; D: NA
DNA: TGTGCCAGCAGCGTAGGGCAAGGGAGCTATGGCTACACCTTC; CDR3: CASSVGQGSYGYTF; J: TRBJ1-2; size: NA; V: TRBV9; D: NA
DNA: TGTGCCAGCAGTGAAATGGGGATCACCTACGAGCAGTACTTC; CDR3: CASSEMGITYEQYF; J: TRBJ2-7; size: NA; V: TRBV6-1; D: NA
DNA: TGCAGCGTGAAGCCAAGGGCCTCTAATGAAAAACTGTTTTTT; CDR3: CSVKPRASNEKLFF; J: TRBJ1-4; size: NA; V: TRBV29-1; D: NA
DNA: TGTGCCAGCAGCCTCACCCTAAGCGCCACCGGGGAGCTGTTTTTT; CDR3: CASSLTLSATGELFF; J: TRBJ2-2; size: NA; V: TRBV6-4; D: NA
DNA: TGTGCCAGAAGCTTGAGAACACGCACTAACTATGGCTACACCTTC; CDR3: CARSLRTRTNYGYTF; J: TRBJ1-2; size: NA; V: TRBV5-3; D: NA
DNA: TGCAGCGTTGTCTCAGGGGACGCGACTGAAGCTTTCTTT; CDR3: CSVVSGDATEAFF; J: TRBJ1-1; size: NA; V: TRBV29-1; D: NA
DNA: TGTGCCAGCAAAGTCTGGGGGTATAGGACTGGGGCCAACGTCCTGACTTTC; CDR3: CASKVWGYRTGANVLTF; J: TRBJ2-6; size: NA; V: TRBV27; D: NA
DNA: TGTGCCACCAGCAGTGGAGGACTAGCGGGAGGGGAGCAGTTCTTC; CDR3: CATSSGGLAGGEQFF; J: TRBJ2-1; size: NA; V: TRBV15; D: TRBD2
DNA: TGTGCCAGCAAACTAACGGCCGGCATCGATACGCAGTATTTT; CDR3: CASKLTAGIDTQYF; J: TRBJ2-3; size: NA; V: TRBV2; D: NA
DNA: TGCGCCAGCAGCTTGGAGGTAGCGGGAGTAGGCGAGCAGTACTTC; CDR3: CASSLEVAGVGEQYF; J: TRBJ2-7; size: NA; V: TRBV5-1; D: TRBD2
DNA: TGTGCCAGCAGTTACTCCCAGGGAAGCTACGAGCAGTACTTC; CDR3: CASSYSQGSYEQYF; J: TRBJ2-7; size: NA; V: TRBV6-5; D: NA
DNA: TGTGCCAGCACGACAGGGTCGCACACCGGGGAGCTGTTTTTT; CDR3: CASTTGSHTGELFF; J: TRBJ2-2; size: NA; V: TRBV28; D: TRBD1